A selection of T cell receptor beta chains follows, all from one sample in a study of shared clonotypes between healthy human individuals. The table came from immunoSEQ multiplex PCR; TCRdb's copy has only in-frame clones and leaves some out. The sample consists of about 1.4 million clones, roughly 96% of them appearing once. Sequenced material: naive CD4+ T cells sorted from blood. The receptors were sampled from a man between 25 and 39 years old in good health. CDR3s include the opening cysteine and the closing phenylalanine or tryptophan. The D gene is left open where the match is weak. Size values are once, few and many counts, or a class for expanded clones, and some rows have none.

>TRBV7-7|TRBJ2-1|-|-
TGTGCTAGCAGCTTTGGGCTAGGTGTAGGTTCGAATGAGCAGTTCTTC
CASSFGLGVGSNEQFF
>TRBV6-1|TRBJ2-1|-|-
TGTGCCAGCACGCAGCAAGGCACAGATGAGCAGTTCTTC
CASTQQGTDEQFF
>TRBV5-1|TRBJ1-4|-|-
TGCGCCAGCAGCTCCTCAGGGCCGACAATTGAAAAACTGTTTTTT
CASSSSGPTIEKLFF
>TRBV2|TRBJ1-4|-|-
TGTGCCAGATCGGGCCGGCAGAATGAAAAACTGTTTTTT
CARSGRQNEKLFF
>TRBV20-1|TRBJ2-7|-|-
TGCAGTGTTAGCGCCAGCTACGAGCAGTACTTC
CSVSASYEQYF
>TRBV25-1|TRBJ2-5|-|TRBD1
TGTGCCAGCAGTGAATCCCGACAGGGATCATACTTC
CASSESRQGSYF
>TRBV20-1|TRBJ2-3|-|-
TGCAGTGCTCGGACAGATACGCAGTATTTT
CSARTDTQYF
>TRBV5-6|TRBJ2-3|-|TRBD2
TGTGCCAGCAGCTCGACTAGCGGGAGTGGAGATACGCAGTATTTT
CASSSTSGSGDTQYF
>TRBV9|TRBJ2-1|-|TRBD2
TGTGCCAGCAGCCCCAAAGGGGGGGGACTAGGGACCTACAATGAGCAGTTCTTC
CASSPKGGGLGTYNEQFF
>TRBV7-9|TRBJ2-1|-|-
TGTGCCAGCGGTCCGGTAGCAGGGCTCTACAATGAGCAGTTCTTC
CASGPVAGLYNEQFF
>TRBV29-1|TRBJ2-3|-|-
TGCAGCGTTGAAAGTTTACAGGGAGGCACAGATACGCAGTATTTT
CSVESLQGGTDTQYF
>TRBV2|TRBJ2-7|-|-
TGTGCCAGCAGAGAAGGGGAGGCCAGCTCCTACGAGCAGTACTTC
CASREGEASSYEQYF
>TRBV5-8|TRBJ1-2|-|TRBD1
TGTGCCAGCAGCCCTCTACGTACAGGGGCTAACTATGGCTACACCTTC
CASSPLRTGANYGYTF
>TRBV7-2|TRBJ2-6|-|-
TGTGCCAGCAGCTTAGTTTCGAACACCGGGGCCAACGTCCTGACTTTC
CASSLVSNTGANVLTF
>TRBV18|TRBJ2-7|-|TRBD1
TGTGCCAGCTCAGTAGGTTGGGGACAGGGCGTCTACGAGCAGTACTTC
CASSVGWGQGVYEQYF
>TRBV9|TRBJ2-3|-|-
TGTGCCAGCAGCGTAGTAACAGAGAAGAGCACAGATACGCAGTATTTT
CASSVVTEKSTDTQYF
>TRBV5-4|TRBJ2-2|-|-
TGTGCCAGCAGCTTTGACCTGAACACCGGGGAGCTGTTTTTT
CASSFDLNTGELFF
>TRBV7-6|TRBJ2-5|-|TRBD2
TGTGCCAGCAGCTACGCTAGCGGGAGAACGTCAGAGACCCAGTACTTC
CASSYASGRTSETQYF
>TRBV28|TRBJ2-4|-|TRBD1
TGTGCCAGCAGTTTAGAGCAGGGGGCAAACATTCAGTACTTC
CASSLEQGANIQYF
>TRBV5-4|TRBJ2-2|-|TRBD2
TGTGCCAGCAGCTCGGGGGGGAAGGACACCGGGGAGCTGTTTTTT
CASSSGGKDTGELFF
>TRBV5-1|TRBJ2-1|-|TRBD2
TGCGCCAGCAGCCAAGTGGGACTAGCGGGAACGAATGAGCAGTTCTTC
CASSQVGLAGTNEQFF
>TRBV15|TRBJ2-3|once|-
TGTGCCACCAGCAGAGAGCTACCGGGAGTAGGGACGCATACGCAGTATTTT
CATSRELPGVGTHTQYF
>TRBV7-9|TRBJ2-2|once|TRBD2
TGTGCCAGCAGCCGACTAGCGGCTAACACCGGGGAGCTGTTTTTT
CASSRLAANTGELFF
>TRBV5-1|TRBJ2-2|-|TRBD1
TGCGCCAGCAGCCTGCGACAGGGGGCTGACACCGGGGAGCTGTTTTTT
CASSLRQGADTGELFF
>TRBV5-1|TRBJ2-7|-|TRBD1
TGCGCCAGCAGCTTGGCGGGACAGGGGGCAAGCGAGCAGTACTTC
CASSLAGQGASEQYF
>TRBV5-1|TRBJ2-7|-|TRBD2
TGCGCCAGCAGCGCGGGACTAGCGGGAGTATACGAGCAGTACTTC
CASSAGLAGVYEQYF
>TRBV18|TRBJ1-2|once|TRBD1
TGTGCCAGCTCACGGGGACAAGGGGGCAACTATGGCTACACCTTC
CASSRGQGGNYGYTF
>TRBV28|TRBJ2-3|once|-
TGTGCCAGCAGTTCCCTCGACTCCACAGATACGCAGTATTTT
CASSSLDSTDTQYF
>TRBV2|TRBJ1-4|-|-
TGTGCCAGCAGAGGGATGGATCGAGAAAAACTGTTTTTT
CASRGMDREKLFF
>TRBV15|TRBJ2-1|-|-
TGTGCCACCAGCATTACGGGACTTTACAATGAGCAGTTCTTC
CATSITGLYNEQFF
>TRBV9|TRBJ2-3|once|TRBD1
TGTGCCAGCAGCGTAGATCCGGGACAGGGCATTCGTGATACGCAGTATTTT
CASSVDPGQGIRDTQYF
>TRBV29-1|TRBJ2-4|-|TRBD1
TGCAGCGTGGGGGACAGGCTAGCCAAAAACATTCAGTACTTC
CSVGDRLAKNIQYF
>TRBV7-3|TRBJ2-2|-|-
TGTGCCAGCAGCTCGGACAGGAACACCGGGGAGCTGTTTTTT
CASSSDRNTGELFF